Shown below are 13 T cell receptor beta chains from a single sample sequenced in a study of neoadjuvant anti-PD-1 for oral cavity cancer. Regarding time point: after neoadjuvant nivolumab, at surgical resection. Sequenced by immunoSEQ multiplex PCR; TCRdb stores in-frame clones only, minus some. Here the sample spans roughly 15,000 clones, 60% to 85% being singletons. Specimen: PBMCs, collected after nivolumab (anti-PD-1) treatment. The origin of the receptors is a person between 40 and 85 years old with oral cavity squamous cell carcinoma.

The V gene is TRBV21-1, the J gene TRBJ2-4. TRBV21-1 is a known pseudogene. This CDR3 contains 10 residues. The CDR3, as DNA: TGTGCCAGCTGTGGACCCATTCAGTACTTC. Its translation is CASCGPIQYF.

The table lists this clone with a count of one. This sequence joins TRBV5-6 and TRBJ2-7; possibly TRBD2 for D (6 bases). Germline values: CDR1 SGHDT, CDR2 YYEEEE. V was trimmed by 4 bases and J by 6 bases, leaving 17 bases between them. The CDR3 runs to 14 residues. The DNA of the CDR3 is TGTGCCAGCAGCCCGGGACTCTCGTCACGCGAGCAGTACTTC. As protein: CASSPGLSSREQYF. Looking up the rest from reference TRBV5-6 and TRBJ2-7 gives the full variable domain: DAGVTQSPTHLIKTRGQQVTLRCSPKSGHDTVSWYQQALGQGPQFIFQYYEEEERQRGNFPDRFSGHQFPNYSSELNVNALLLGDSALYLCASSPGLSSREQYFGPGTRLTVT.

This rearrangement joins TRBV15 to TRBJ1-4, with D hard to call. Germline-derived CDR1 and CDR2 are LNHNV and YYDKDF (reference sequence). This CDR3 contains 14 residues. Trimming shortened V by 0 bases and J by 7 bases, and 9 bases separated the two germline ends. The CDR3 sequence: CATSRDVPVEKLFF. CDR3 DNA: TGTGCCACCAGCAGAGATGTGCCAGTTGAAAAACTGTTTTTT. Using reference TRBV15 and TRBJ1-4 for the parts outside the CDR3, the full variable domain is DAMVIQNPRYQVTQFGKPVTLSCSQTLNHNVMYWYQQKSSQAPKLLFHYYDKDFNNEADTPDNFQSRRPNTSFCFLDIRSPGLGDTAMYLCATSRDVPVEKLFFGSGTQLSVL.

This clone showed up just a few times. The rearrangement joins TRBV9 to TRBJ2-1; D gene unclear. The CDR3 covers 13 residues. CDR1 is SGDLS and CDR2 is YYNGEE in the germline V gene. V was trimmed by 0 bases and J by 9 bases, leaving 10 bases between them. CDR3 DNA sequence: TGTGCCAGCAGCGTAGCTCTCTTAACTGAGCAGTTCTTC. Its translation is CASSVALLTEQFF.

V is TRBV15 and J is TRBJ2-5; no clear D. V was shortened by 2 bases and J by 0 bases, with 4 bases between the two germline ends. In germline, CDR1 is LNHNV, CDR2 YYDKDF (reference sequence). The CDR3 totals 13 residues. The CDR3 spells CATSRWYQETQYF. As DNA, the CDR3 is TGTGCCACCAGCAGATGGTACCAAGAGACCCAGTACTTC.

This chain uses TRBV7-9 with TRBJ2-7; D is undetermined. CDR3 length: 13 residues. Trimming removed 5 bases at V and 5 bases at J, with 13 bases between. Per the germline V gene, CDR1 is SEHNR and CDR2 is FQNEAQ (reference sequence). The CDR3 DNA reads as TGTGCCAGCAGCACCCCTTACATGGACGAGCAGTACTTC. This sequence encodes CASSTPYMDEQYF.

The V call is TRBV2, the J call TRBJ1-5; D possibly corresponds to TRBD1 (5 bases). The V gene's germline CDR1 is SNHLY and CDR2 FYNNEI. The V and J ends lost 0 bases and 9 bases respectively, with 21 bases between them. This CDR3 has 17 amino acids. The CDR3 DNA is TGTGCCAGCAGTGAAGCGGCGGGGGGACCGGGTAGGTGGCCCCAGCATTTT. Translation: CASSEAAGGPGRWPQHF.

The chain links TRBV7-9 to TRBJ2-1, with TRBD2 matching 11 bases. The V segment lost 4 bases and the J segment 4 bases; nucleotides outside the gene matches: 6. This CDR3 comprises 16 residues. CDR1 and CDR2 (germline): SEHNR, FQNEAQ (reference sequence). CDR3 in DNA: TGTGCCAGCAGCTATAAGGGACTAGCGGATTACAATGAGCAGTTCTTC. It specifies CASSYKGLADYNEQFF.

V usage is TRBV5-1 and J usage is TRBJ2-2, with D possibly being TRBD2 (5 bases). Deletions cut 4 bases from V and 4 bases from J, with 11 bases between. Germline V gene data show CDR1 as SGHRS and CDR2 as YFSETQ. There are 14 residues in the CDR3. As DNA, the CDR3 is TGCGCCAGCAGCCCAACTAGTCCCACCGGGGAGCTGTTTTTT. Amino acid sequence: CASSPTSPTGELFF. Full variable domain (outside the CDR3, taken from reference TRBV5-1 and TRBJ2-2): KAGVTQTPRYLIKTRGQQVTLSCSPISGHRSVSWYQQTPGQGLQFLFEYFSETQRNKGNFPGRFSGRQFSNSRSEMNVSTLELGDSALYLCASSPTSPTGELFFGEGSRLTVL.

CDR3 sequence: CAWSVQGGAAGYTF. For the CDR3, the DNA is TGTGCCTGGAGTGTACAAGGGGGGGCGGCTGGCTACACCTTC. The chain is built from TRBV30 and TRBJ1-2, with D possibly being TRBD1 (6 bases). Trimming removed 0 bases at V and 7 bases at J, with 15 bases between. This CDR3 comprises 14 residues. Germline values: CDR1 GTSNPN, CDR2 SVGIG (reference sequence).

V usage is TRBV27 and J usage is TRBJ2-4; TRBD1 matches 11 bases. The V gene's germline CDR1 is MNHEY and CDR2 SMNVEV (reference sequence). The CDR3 covers 16 residues. J gave up 0 bases and V 5 bases, and 3 bases lay outside the gene matches. CDR3 protein: CASSPGTGGAKNIQYF. In DNA, the CDR3 is TGTGCCAGCAGTCCAGGGACAGGGGGAGCCAAAAACATTCAGTACTTC.

The chain combines TRBV2 with TRBJ1-5; D is ambiguous. There are 14 residues in the CDR3. In germline, CDR1 is SNHLY, CDR2 FYNNEI. V was pared by 4 bases and J by 1 base, with 8 bases between. CDR3 DNA: TGTGCCAGCAGTGTCCAGACGAGCAATCAGCCCCAGCATTTT. Residues: CASSVQTSNQPQHF.

The chain links TRBV27 to TRBJ2-3, with D perhaps TRBD2 (6 bases). Germline values: CDR1 MNHEY, CDR2 SMNVEV (reference sequence). V was trimmed by 5 bases and J by 0 bases, leaving 15 bases between them. CDR3 length: 16 amino acids. The CDR3 coding sequence is TGTGCCAGCAGTCTGGGGGGACCTAGTAGCACAGATACGCAGTATTTT. This translates into CASSLGGPSSTDTQYF.